Sequencing of this T cell receptor beta chain was carried out in a study of tumor and adjacent non-tumor tissue in lung cancer. The wider study: The patients, 9 to 11 men and a handful of women, were roughly 30 to 76 with stage I to III disease. Findings and limits, study-wide: TCR diversity was significantly greater in tumor than normal lung tissue.

About this clonotype: Antigen: not known.

Trimming pared 5 bases from V and 12 bases from J, leaving 18 bases between. This CDR3 region has 13 residues. Germline loops: CDR1 SGHAT, CDR2 FQNNGV. No cell sorting was done before RNA was extracted from the tissue. More than 3 cm separated this lung sample from the edge of the tumor. Newly diagnosed lung cancer patients had thoracic surgery in China, August–late 2014, without prior chemotherapy. A modified ARM-PCR protocol with three rounds of nested PCR amplified TCRbeta. TCRdb reanalysed the multiplex PCR reads using MiXCR and keeps one entry per CDR3 protein. The sample contains 98,000 or so distinct CDR3 sequences, 75% to 90% of which appear only once.

This sequence joins TRBV11-2 and TRBJ2-3, with D possibly TRBD1 on 5 matching bases. The clonotype comes from a man between 60 and 70 years old with small cell lung cancer. The sequenced sample consisted of distant non-tumor lung tissue. The CDR3: CASSLKGSDIQYF. The CDR3 region has the DNA TGTGCCAGCAGCCTCAAGGGGTCAGATATTCAGTATTTT.